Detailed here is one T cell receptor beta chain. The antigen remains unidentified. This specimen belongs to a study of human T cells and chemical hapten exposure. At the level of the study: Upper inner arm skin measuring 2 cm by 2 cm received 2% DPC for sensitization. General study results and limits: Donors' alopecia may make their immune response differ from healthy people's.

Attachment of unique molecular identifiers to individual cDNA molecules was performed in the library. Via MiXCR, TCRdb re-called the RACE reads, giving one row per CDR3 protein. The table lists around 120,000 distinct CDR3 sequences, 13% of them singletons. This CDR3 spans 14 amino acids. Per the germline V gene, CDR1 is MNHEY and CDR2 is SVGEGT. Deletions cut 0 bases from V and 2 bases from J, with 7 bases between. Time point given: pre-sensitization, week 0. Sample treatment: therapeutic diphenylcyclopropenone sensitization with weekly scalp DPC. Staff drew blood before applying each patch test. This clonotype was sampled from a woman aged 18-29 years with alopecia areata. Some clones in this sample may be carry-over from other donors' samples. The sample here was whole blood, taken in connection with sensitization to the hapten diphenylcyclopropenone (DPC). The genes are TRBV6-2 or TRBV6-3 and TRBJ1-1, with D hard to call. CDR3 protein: CASSYSDINTEAFF. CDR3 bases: TGTGCCAGCAGTTACTCCGACATTAACACTGAAGCTTTCTTT.